One and the same sample provided the 11 T cell receptor beta chains below, sequenced in a study of CXCR3-negative and CXCR3-positive naive CD8 T cells. The antigens these receptors bind are not known. The TRB libraries of cDNA were built by UMI-labeled 5' RACE. TCRdb reprocessed the 5' RACE reads and keeps a single row for each CDR3 protein, giving no DNA. Its listing shows 100,000 to 150,000 distinct CDR3 sequences. Broader study findings: CXCR3-positive naive cells carried more hydrophobic TRB CDR3s than CXCR3-negative naive cells did.

The sequencing input was naive CXCR3+ CD8+ T cells from blood. Subset of the sample: CD45RO-CCR7+CD27+CD95- naive CD8+ T cells expressing CXCR3 (TNR3+). The receptors originated from a human donor in good health. Some clones in this sample may be carry-over from other donors' samples.

J is TRBJ2-7 and V is TRBV7-6. This CDR3 is 13 amino acids long. The V gene's germline CDR1 is SGHVS and CDR2 FNYEAQ. The CDR3 reads CASSLALQDEQYF.

V gene TRBV5-1 combines with J gene TRBJ2-3; with no DNA, the TCRdb D assignment of TRBD1 cannot be verified. Germline lookup yields CDR1 SGHRS and CDR2 YFSETQ. The CDR3 is made up of 14 amino acids. CDR3 sequence reads: CASSPWGGTDTQYF.

The chain combines TRBV29-1 with TRBJ1-1. The CDR3 length is 15 residues. CDR1 and CDR2 from the germline V gene are SQVTM and ANQGSEA. The CDR3: CSVLPMWGENTEAFF.

This chain links TRBV29-1 with TRBJ2-1. Germline lookup yields CDR1 SQVTM and CDR2 ANQGSEA. The CDR3 is made up of 12 amino acids. This CDR3 is CSVEDVYNEQFF.

The chain employs TRBV14 and TRBJ2-7; checking the TCRdb D call of TRBD1 is not possible without DNA. CDR3 length equals 16 residues. Germline values: CDR1 SGHDN, CDR2 FVKESK. The CDR3 sequence is CASSQRATGYLDEQYF.

This CDR3 reads CSARGRVQAYEQYF. The chain links TRBV20-1 to TRBJ2-7; the D gene TCRdb calls, TRBD2, cannot be checked with no DNA. The CDR3 has 14 residues. Looked up from germline, CDR1 is DFQATT and CDR2 is SNEGSKA (reference sequence).

The chain combines TRBV7-9 with TRBJ2-3; the D call of TRBD2 rests on TCRdb alone, since no DNA is present to check it. Germline lookup yields CDR1 SEHNR and CDR2 FQNEAQ (reference sequence). The CDR3 is 14 residues long. CDR3 amino acids: CASSSSGGTDTQYF.

V and J are TRBV7-2 and TRBJ2-7; with no DNA, the TCRdb D assignment of TRBD2 cannot be verified. The CDR3 spans 17 residues. The germline CDR1 and CDR2 sequences are SGHTA and FQGNSA. The CDR3 reads CASSGGLAGGLAYEQYF. Filled out from reference TRBV7-2 and TRBJ2-7, the complete variable domain reads GAGVSQSPSNKVTEKGKDVELRCDPISGHTALYWYRQSLGQGLEFLIYFQGNSAPDKSGLPSDRFSAERTGGSVSTLTIQRTQQEDSAVYLCASSGGLAGGLAYEQYFGPGTRLTVT.

The chain combines TRBV6-5 with TRBJ1-1. This CDR3 region has 15 residues. The germline CDR1 and CDR2 sequences are MNHEY and SVGAGI. The CDR3 here is CASSYNQNLNTEAFF.

This chain links TRBV29-1 with TRBJ2-2; TCRdb returns TRBD2, unconfirmable since there is no DNA. CDR3 length: 14 amino acids. Looked up from germline, CDR1 is SQVTM and CDR2 is ANQGSEA. The CDR3: CSVTGTSVTGELFF.

The J gene is TRBJ2-7, the V gene TRBV7-7; TCRdb names TRBD1, which stays unverified in the absence of DNA. The CDR3 runs to 14 residues. CDR1 and CDR2 from the germline V gene are SSHAT and FNYEAQ (reference sequence). CDR3 amino acids: CASSLRQGVYEQYF.